The sequence of this T cell receptor beta chain was determined in a study of shared clonotypes between healthy human individuals. The germline CDR1 and CDR2 sequences are KGHSH and LQKENI. V lost 6 bases and J lost 0, with 13 bases in between. The CDR3 sequence is 15 residues long. Repertoires were generated with immunoSEQ multiplex PCR, while TCRdb's copy carries only in-frame clones and drops some. The sample holds 2 million to 2.5 million clones, under 97% seen once. Turning to this clone: Its antigen is unknown.

Study-level results: Clonotype sharing among the donors was expected to vary with sequencing depth.

This chain connects TRBV18 to TRBJ2-3; D ambiguous. The sequence was obtained from a man aged 18 to 30 in good health. Sequenced sample: naive CD4+ T cells sorted from blood. The subset: CD45RA+ positively selected. The CDR3 DNA sequence: TGTGCCAGCTCCCTAACGACGGTTAGCACAGATACGCAGTATTTT. Translating gives CASSLTTVSTDTQYF.